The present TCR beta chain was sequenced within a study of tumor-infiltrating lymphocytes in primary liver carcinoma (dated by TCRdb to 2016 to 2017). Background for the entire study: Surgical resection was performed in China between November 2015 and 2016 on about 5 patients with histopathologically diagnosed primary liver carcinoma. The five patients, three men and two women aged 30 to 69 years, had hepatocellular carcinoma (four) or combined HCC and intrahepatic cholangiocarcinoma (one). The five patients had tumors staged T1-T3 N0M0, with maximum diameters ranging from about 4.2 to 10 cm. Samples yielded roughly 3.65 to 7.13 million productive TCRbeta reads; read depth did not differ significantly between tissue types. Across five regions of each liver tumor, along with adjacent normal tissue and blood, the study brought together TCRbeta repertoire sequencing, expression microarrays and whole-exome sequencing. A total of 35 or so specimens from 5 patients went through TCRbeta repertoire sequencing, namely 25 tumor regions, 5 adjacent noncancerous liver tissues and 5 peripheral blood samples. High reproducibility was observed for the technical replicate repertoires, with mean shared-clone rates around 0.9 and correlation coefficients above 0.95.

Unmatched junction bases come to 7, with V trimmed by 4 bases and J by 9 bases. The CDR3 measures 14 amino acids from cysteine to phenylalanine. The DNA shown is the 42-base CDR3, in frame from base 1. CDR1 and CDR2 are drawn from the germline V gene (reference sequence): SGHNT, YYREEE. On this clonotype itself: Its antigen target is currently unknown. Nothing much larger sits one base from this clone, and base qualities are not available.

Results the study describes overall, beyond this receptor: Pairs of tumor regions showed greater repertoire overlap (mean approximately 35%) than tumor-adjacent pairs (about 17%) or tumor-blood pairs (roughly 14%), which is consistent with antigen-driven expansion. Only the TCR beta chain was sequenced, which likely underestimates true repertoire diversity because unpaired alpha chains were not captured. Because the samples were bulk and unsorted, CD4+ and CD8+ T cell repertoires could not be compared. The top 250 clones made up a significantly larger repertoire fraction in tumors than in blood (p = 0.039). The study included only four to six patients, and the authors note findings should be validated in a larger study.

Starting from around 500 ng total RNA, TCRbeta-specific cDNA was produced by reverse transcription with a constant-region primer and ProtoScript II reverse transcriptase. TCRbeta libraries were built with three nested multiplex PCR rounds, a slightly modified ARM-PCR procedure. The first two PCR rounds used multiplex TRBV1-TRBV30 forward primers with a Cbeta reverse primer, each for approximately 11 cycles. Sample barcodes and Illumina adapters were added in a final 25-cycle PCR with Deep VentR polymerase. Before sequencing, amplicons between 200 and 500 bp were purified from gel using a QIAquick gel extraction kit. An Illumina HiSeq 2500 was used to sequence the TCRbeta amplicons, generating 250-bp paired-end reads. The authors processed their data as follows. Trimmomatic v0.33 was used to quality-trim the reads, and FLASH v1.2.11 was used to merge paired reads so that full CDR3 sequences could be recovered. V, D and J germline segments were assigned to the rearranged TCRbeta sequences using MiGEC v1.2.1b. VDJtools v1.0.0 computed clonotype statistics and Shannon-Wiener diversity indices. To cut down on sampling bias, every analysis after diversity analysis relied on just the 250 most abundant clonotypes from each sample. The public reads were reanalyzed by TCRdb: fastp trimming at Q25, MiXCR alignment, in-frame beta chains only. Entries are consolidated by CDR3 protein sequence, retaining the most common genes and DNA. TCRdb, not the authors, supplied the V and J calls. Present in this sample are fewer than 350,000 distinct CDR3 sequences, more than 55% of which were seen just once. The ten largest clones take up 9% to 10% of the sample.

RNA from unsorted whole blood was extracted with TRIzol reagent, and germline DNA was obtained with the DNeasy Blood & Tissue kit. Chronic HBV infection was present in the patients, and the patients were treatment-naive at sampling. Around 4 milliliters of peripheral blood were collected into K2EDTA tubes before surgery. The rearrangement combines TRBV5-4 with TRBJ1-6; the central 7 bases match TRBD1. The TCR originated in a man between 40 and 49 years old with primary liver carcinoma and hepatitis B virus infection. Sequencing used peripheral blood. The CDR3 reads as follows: CASSLGQVTSPLHF. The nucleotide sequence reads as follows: TGTGCCAGCAGCCTAGGACAGGTTACTTCACCCCTCCACTTT.